The sample holds a few counts of the clone carrying this T cell receptor beta chain. The antigen is unknown. CDR1 is SEHNR, CDR2 FQNEAQ, per germline (reference sequence). The length of the CDR3 is 17 residues. Losses at the gene ends were 0 bases for V and 2 bases for J; bases not matched to a gene: 9. This sample was taken from a study of T-cell reconstitution after alpha-beta-depleted transplantation in children. Findings and limits, study-wide: Diversity and T-cell counts at one year after transplant derived mostly from new T cells.

A TCRbeta library incorporating unique molecular identifiers was prepared. TCRdb re-called the PCR reads with MiXCR, one entry per CDR3 protein. Of about 140,000 distinct CDR3 sequences listed, around 8.8% were seen once; the top ten hold 18%. The rearrangement links TRBV7-9 to TRBJ2-5; TRBD2 aligns across 7 bases. This specimen was PBMCs, mostly from graft donor cells, taken 180 days after TCRalphabeta/CD19-depleted stem cell transplant. This clonotype originated in a female patient aged 2-9 years who had a stem cell transplant for congenital amegakaryocytic thrombocytopenia, so the T cells may come from the graft donor. CDR3 coding DNA: TGTGCCAGCAGCTTAGCCAGCGGGACCGCCTCACAAGAGACCCAGTACTTC. Protein sequence: CASSLASGTASQETQYF.